This T cell receptor (beta chain) was found in a study of lymphopenia after photon versus proton radiotherapy. Trimming took off 3 bases at V and 0 bases at J, with 17 bases between the two ends. CDR3 length equals 17 residues. From germline, CDR1 is LNHDA and CDR2 SQIVND (reference sequence). Generated by immunoSEQ multiplex PCR, the TCRdb table keeps only in-frame clones and is missing some. The data show roughly 45,000 clones, with roughly 87% seen just once and 2.2% held by the top ten. This receptor was obtained from a man between 35 and 55 years old with gastric cancer. This chain connects TRBV19 to TRBJ1-1, with D possibly matching TRBD1 (6 bases). This sample comprised peripheral blood, obtained from a patient treated with photon-based radiotherapy. The CDR3 is CASSMRGVTGLNTEAFF. DNA for the CDR3: TGTGCCAGTAGTATGCGGGGGGTGACAGGTTTGAACACTGAAGCTTTCTTT.